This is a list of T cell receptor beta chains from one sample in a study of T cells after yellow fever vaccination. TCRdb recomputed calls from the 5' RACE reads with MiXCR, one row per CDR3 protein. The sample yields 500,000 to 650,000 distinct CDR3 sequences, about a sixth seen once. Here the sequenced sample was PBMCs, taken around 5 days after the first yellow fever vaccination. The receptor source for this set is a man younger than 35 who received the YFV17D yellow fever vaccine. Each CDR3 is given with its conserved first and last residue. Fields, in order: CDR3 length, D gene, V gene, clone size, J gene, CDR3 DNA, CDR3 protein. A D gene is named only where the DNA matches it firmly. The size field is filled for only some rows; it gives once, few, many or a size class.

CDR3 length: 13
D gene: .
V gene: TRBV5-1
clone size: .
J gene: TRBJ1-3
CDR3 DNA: TGCGCCAGCAGCTTGGACTATGGAAACACCATATATTTT
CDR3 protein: CASSLDYGNTIYF

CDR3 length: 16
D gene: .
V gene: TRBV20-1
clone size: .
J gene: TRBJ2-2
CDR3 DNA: TGCAGTGCTAGAGATGCGGACAACGGGGTCACCGGGGAGCTGTTTTTT
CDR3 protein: CSARDADNGVTGELFF

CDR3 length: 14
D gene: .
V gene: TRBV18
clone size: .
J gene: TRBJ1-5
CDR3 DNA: TGTGCCAGCTCACCATGGCAGGGCAATCAGCCCCAGCATTTT
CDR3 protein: CASSPWQGNQPQHF

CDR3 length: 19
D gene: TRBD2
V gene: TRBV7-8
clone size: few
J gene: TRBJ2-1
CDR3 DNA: TGTGCCAGCAGCTTAGTCGCGGTAGCGGGAGGCCTTTCCTACAATGAGCAGTTCTTC
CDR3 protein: CASSLVAVAGGLSYNEQFF

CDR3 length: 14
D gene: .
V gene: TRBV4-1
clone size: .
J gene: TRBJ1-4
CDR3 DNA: TGCGCCAGCGGCACCGGGCCCTTTAATGAAAAACTGTTTTTT
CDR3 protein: CASGTGPFNEKLFF

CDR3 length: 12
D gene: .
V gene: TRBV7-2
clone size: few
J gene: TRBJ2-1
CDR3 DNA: TGTGCCAGCAGCTTAATATTATATGAGCAGTTCTTC
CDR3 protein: CASSLILYEQFF

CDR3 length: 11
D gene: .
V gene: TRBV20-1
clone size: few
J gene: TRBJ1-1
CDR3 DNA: TGCAGTGCTAGCAGGGGCACTGAAGCTTTCTTT
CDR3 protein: CSASRGTEAFF

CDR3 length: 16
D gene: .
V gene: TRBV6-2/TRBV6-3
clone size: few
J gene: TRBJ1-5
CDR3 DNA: TGTGCCAGTAATTTTCGGCTAAACAGGCACGATCAGCCCCAGCATTTT
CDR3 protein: CASNFRLNRHDQPQHF

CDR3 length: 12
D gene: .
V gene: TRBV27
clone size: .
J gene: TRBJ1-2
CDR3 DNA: TGTGCCACCCCGGTCGCTAACTATGGCTACACCTTC
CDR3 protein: CATPVANYGYTF

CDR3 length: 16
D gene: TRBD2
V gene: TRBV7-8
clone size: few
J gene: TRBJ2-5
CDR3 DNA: TGTGCCAGCAGCTTATGGGAGGCGGGGAGGGAGGAGACCCAGTACTTC
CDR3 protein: CASSLWEAGREETQYF

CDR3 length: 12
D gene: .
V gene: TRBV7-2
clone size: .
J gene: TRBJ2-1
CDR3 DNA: TGTGCCAGCAGCTTAGCTTCGTATGAGCAGTTCTTC
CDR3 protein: CASSLASYEQFF

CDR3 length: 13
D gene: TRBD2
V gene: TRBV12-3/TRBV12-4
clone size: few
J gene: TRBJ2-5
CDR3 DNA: TGTGCCAGCAGTGGGACTAGCGGGGAGACCCAGTACTTC
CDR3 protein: CASSGTSGETQYF

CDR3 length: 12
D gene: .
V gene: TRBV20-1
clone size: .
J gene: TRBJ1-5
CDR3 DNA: TGCAGTGCTAACGGGAATAATCAGCCCCAGCATTTT
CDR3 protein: CSANGNNQPQHF

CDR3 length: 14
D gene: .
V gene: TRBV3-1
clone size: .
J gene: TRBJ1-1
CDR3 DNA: TGTGCCAGCAGCCAAGAAGATATGGGTGGGGAAGCTTTCTTT
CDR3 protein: CASSQEDMGGEAFF

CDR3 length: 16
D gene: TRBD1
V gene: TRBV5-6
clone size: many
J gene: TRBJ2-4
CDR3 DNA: TGTGCCAGCAGCCCAACCCGGGACAGGGCTAAAAACATTCAGTACTTC
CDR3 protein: CASSPTRDRAKNIQYF

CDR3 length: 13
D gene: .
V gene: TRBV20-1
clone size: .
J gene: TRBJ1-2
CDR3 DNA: TGCAGTGCTAGAGATTACAGGGTCTATGGCTACACCTTC
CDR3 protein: CSARDYRVYGYTF

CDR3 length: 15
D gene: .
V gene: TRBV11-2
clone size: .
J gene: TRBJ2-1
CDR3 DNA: TGTGCCAGCAGCTTACTTCCCCCCGTCAGGGGTGAGCAGTTCTTC
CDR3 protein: CASSLLPPVRGEQFF

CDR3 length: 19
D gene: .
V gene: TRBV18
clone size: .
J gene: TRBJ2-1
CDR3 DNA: TGTGCCAGCTCACTAGGGCTCAAATCCCTCGCTTCTGGCCCGAATGAGCAGTTCTTC
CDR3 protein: CASSLGLKSLASGPNEQFF

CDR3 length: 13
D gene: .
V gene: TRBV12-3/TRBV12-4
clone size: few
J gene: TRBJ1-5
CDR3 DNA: TGTGCCAGCAGTTTTACAGGTAATAGGCCCCAGCATTTT
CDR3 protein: CASSFTGNRPQHF

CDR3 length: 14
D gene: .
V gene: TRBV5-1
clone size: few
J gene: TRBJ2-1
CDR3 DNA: TGCGCCAGCAGACCTGACTGGGATGACAATGAGCAGTTCTTC
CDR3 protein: CASRPDWDDNEQFF

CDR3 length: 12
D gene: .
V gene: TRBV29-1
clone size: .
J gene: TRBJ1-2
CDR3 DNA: TGCAGCGTGAGCCCGCTGAACTATGGCTACACCTTC
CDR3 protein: CSVSPLNYGYTF

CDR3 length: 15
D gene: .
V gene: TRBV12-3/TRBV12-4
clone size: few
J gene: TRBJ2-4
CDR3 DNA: TGTGCCAGCAGCCCACGACTTGCAGCCAAAAACATTCAGTACTTC
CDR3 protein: CASSPRLAAKNIQYF

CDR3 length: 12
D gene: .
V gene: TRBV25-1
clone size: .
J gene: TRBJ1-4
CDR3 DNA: TGTGCCAGCAGTGAATCAGGGGAAAAACTGTTTTTT
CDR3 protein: CASSESGEKLFF

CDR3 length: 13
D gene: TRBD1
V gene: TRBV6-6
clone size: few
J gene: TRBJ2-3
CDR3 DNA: TGTGCCAGCAGTGTCCAGGGGGAATATACGCAGTATTTT
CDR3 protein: CASSVQGEYTQYF

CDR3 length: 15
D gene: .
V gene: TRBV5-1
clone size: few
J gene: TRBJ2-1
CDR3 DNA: TGCGCCAGCAGCCCCGTCGGGGAAGACTACAATGAGCAGTTCTTC
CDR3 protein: CASSPVGEDYNEQFF

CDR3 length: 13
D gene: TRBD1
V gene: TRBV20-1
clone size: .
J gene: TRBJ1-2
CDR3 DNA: TGCAGTGCTATACAGGGGGCGCAGGACGGCTACACCTTC
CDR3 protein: CSAIQGAQDGYTF

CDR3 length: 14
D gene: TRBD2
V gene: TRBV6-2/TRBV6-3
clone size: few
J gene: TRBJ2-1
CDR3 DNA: TGTGCCAGCAGCACTAGCGGGGGGAGCCATGAGCAGTTCTTC
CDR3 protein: CASSTSGGSHEQFF

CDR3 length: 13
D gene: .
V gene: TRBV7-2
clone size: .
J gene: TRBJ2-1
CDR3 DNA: TGTGCCAGCAGCTTAACCCGATGGAATGAGCAGTTCTTC
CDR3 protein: CASSLTRWNEQFF

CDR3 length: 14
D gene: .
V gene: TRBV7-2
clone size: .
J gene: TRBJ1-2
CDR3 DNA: TGTGCCAGCAACCTTAGTGGGTCCGAGGGGGGCTACACCTTC
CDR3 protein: CASNLSGSEGGYTF